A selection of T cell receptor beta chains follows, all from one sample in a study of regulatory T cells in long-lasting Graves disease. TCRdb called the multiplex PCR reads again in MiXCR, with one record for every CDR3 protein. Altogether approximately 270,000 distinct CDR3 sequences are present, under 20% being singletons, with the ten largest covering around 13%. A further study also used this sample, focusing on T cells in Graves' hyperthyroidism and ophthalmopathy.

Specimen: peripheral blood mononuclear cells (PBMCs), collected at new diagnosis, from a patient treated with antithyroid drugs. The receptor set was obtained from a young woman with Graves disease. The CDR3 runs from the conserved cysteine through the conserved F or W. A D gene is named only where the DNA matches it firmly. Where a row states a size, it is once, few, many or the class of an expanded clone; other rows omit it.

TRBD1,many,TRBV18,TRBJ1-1,CASSLLTGDNTEAFF,TGTGCCAGCTCACTACTAACAGGGGATAACACTGAAGCTTTCTTT
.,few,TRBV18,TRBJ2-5,CASSPRPRVGLETQYF,TGTGCCAGCTCACCACGACCGAGGGTCGGGTTGGAGACCCAGTACTTC
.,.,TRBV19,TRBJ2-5,CASSRSQETQYF,TGTGCCAGTAGTCGCAGTCAAGAGACCCAGTACTTC
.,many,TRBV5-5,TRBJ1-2,CASSRSTERGYGYTF,TGTGCCAGCAGCCGAAGTACAGAGAGGGGCTATGGCTACACCTTC
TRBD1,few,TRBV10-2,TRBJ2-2,CASGGTGVSGELFF,TGCGCCAGCGGGGGGACAGGGGTTTCCGGGGAGCTGTTTTTT
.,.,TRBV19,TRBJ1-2,CASSFREIPYYGYTF,TGTGCCAGTAGTTTCAGGGAAATCCCTTACTATGGCTACACCTTC
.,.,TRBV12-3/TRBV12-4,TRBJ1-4,CASSLRRQGEEKLFF,TGTGCCAGCAGTTTGCGACGGCAGGGAGAGGAAAAACTGTTTTTT
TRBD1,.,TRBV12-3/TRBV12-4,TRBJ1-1,CASSTEWTGGTNTEAFF,TGTGCCAGCAGCACAGAATGGACAGGGGGCACGAACACTGAAGCTTTCTTT
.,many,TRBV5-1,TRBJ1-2,CASSARGGDYYTF,TGCGCCAGCAGCGCCCGGGGCGGCGATTACTACACCTTC
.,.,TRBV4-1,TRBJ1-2,CASRNVRGARTDLGYTF,TGCGCCAGCAGGAATGTACGCGGGGCGCGCACGGATTTAGGCTACACCTTC
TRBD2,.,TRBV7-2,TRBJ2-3,CASSLRDLAGGTDTQYF,TGTGCCAGCAGCTTACGGGACCTAGCGGGGGGCACAGATACGCAGTATTTT
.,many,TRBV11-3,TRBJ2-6,CASSPSPGANVLTF,TGTGCCAGCAGCCCCTCCCCTGGGGCCAACGTCCTGACTTTC
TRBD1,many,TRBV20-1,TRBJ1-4,CSARSTSGTVNEKLFF,TGCAGTGCTAGATCTACCTCCGGGACAGTTAATGAAAAACTGTTTTTT
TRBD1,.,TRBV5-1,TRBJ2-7,CASSLGQGVHEQYF,TGCGCCAGCAGCTTGGGACAGGGGGTTCACGAGCAGTACTTC
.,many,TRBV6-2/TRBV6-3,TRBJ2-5,CASSYSWVAETQYF,TGTGCCAGCAGTTACTCGTGGGTCGCGGAGACCCAGTACTTC
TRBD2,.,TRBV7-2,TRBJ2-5,CASSLGGGGAGGETQYF,TGTGCCAGCAGCTTAGGCGGCGGGGGGGCCGGGGGAGAGACCCAGTACTTC
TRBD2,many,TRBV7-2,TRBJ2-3,CASSLEILAGGQLYF,TGTGCCAGCAGCTTAGAAATACTAGCGGGGGGGCAATTGTATTTT
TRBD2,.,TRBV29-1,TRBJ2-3,CSVAAAGGPTDTQYF,TGCAGCGTTGCGGCAGCGGGGGGGCCAACAGATACGCAGTATTTT
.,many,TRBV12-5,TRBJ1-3,CASGFGQPGNTIYF,TGTGCTAGTGGTTTTGGTCAGCCTGGAAACACCATATATTTT
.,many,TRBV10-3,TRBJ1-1,CAISESTSMNTEAFF,TGTGCCATCAGTGAGTCTACATCCATGAACACTGAAGCTTTCTTT
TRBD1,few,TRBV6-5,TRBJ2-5,CASSYFGQGDKKTQYF,TGTGCCAGCAGTTACTTTGGGCAGGGGGATAAGAAGACCCAGTACTTC
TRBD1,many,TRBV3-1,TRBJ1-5,CASSQFRGLGQPQHF,TGTGCCAGCAGCCAATTCAGGGGGCTAGGTCAGCCCCAGCATTTT
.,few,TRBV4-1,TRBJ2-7,CASSHPLGGGGEQYF,TGCGCCAGCAGCCACCCTCTGGGAGGGGGTGGCGAGCAGTACTTC
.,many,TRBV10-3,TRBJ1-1,CAISESGAEAFF,TGTGCCATCAGTGAGTCGGGGGCTGAAGCTTTCTTT
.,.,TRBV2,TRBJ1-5,CASSPLRAGGQPQHF,TGTGCCAGCAGTCCTCTACGAGCGGGGGGGCAGCCCCAGCATTTT
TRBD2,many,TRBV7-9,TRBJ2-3,CASSSYRTSGNTDTQYF,TGTGCCAGCAGCTCTTATCGGACTAGCGGAAACACAGATACGCAGTATTTT
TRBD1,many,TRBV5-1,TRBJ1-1,CASRDRETEAFF,TGCGCCAGCAGAGACAGGGAAACTGAAGCTTTCTTT
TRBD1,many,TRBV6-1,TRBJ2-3,CASSDPGQGDTQYF,TGTGCCAGCAGTGACCCGGGACAGGGCGATACGCAGTATTTT
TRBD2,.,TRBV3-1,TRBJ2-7,CASSQGGGAGEQYF,TGTGCCAGCAGCCAAGGCGGGGGGGCTGGCGAGCAGTACTTC
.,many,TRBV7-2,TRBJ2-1,CASSSGPRLFNEQFF,TGTGCCAGCAGCTCGGGACCGCGATTATTCAATGAGCAGTTCTTC
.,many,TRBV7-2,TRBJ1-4,CASSSEYATNEKLFF,TGTGCCAGCAGCTCAGAGTATGCAACTAATGAAAAACTGTTTTTT
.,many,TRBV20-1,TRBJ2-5,CSARETTQETQYF,TGCAGTGCTAGAGAGACGACCCAAGAGACCCAGTACTTC
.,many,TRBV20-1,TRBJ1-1,CSGIRGTEAFF,TGCAGTGGTATCAGGGGCACTGAAGCTTTCTTT